This TCR beta chain was retrieved from a study of T cells in Graves' hyperthyroidism and ophthalmopathy (dated by TCRdb to 2018 to 2020). Background for the entire study: Peripheral blood was collected at initial diagnosis, before any treatment. A discovery cohort of around 98 patients, about 40 with Graves' ophthalmopathy and 57 with stable Graves' hyperthyroidism, was used to find distinguishing TCR V-J signatures. Prospective prediction of ophthalmopathy was tested in an independent validation cohort consisting of about 19 hyperthyroidism patients and 17 patients who later progressed to ophthalmopathy. The 75 to 100 discovery patients were divided at random into training and test sets in a 7:3 ratio. In six Graves' hyperthyroidism patients, the study also compared T-cell repertoires from thyroid tissue with T-cell repertoires from blood. After sampling, hyperthyroidism patients received methimazole starting at 30 mg daily, and ophthalmopathy patients received high-dose intravenous methylprednisolone. According to the paper, TCR Vbeta CDR3 sequencing was carried out on roughly 130 peripheral blood samples, which came from some 41 ophthalmopathy, 75 or so hyperthyroidism and roughly 17 progressor patients. The paper as a whole reports these results and caveats: No statistical method was used to set the sample size in advance, and investigators knew the group allocation. In validation, the model predicted progression to ophthalmopathy with approximately 70% sensitivity and roughly 72% specificity, a median of 6.5 months before onset. Most expanded thyroid clonotypes (frequency above 0.001) were also detected in blood, a finding suggesting that blood repertoires may reflect thyroid immune responses. Ophthalmopathy was separated from stable hyperthyroidism by a 13 V-J signature model, with around 90% sensitivity and about 84% specificity obtained in cross-validation and 80%/75% obtained in testing.

The TCR beta CDR3 regions were amplified from RNA transcripts. A first-round RT-PCR of the TCR CDR3 used the HTBI primer set with the Qiagen OneStep RT-PCR kit. Libraries were constructed in a second round of multiplex PCR, after which size selection and purification were performed. Sequencing of the libraries was done on an Illumina HiSeq2000 using paired-end 100 bp reads. The original methods were these. SOAPnuke was used to process the raw data, with reads discarded if the reads contained adapters or uncalled bases, had a mean Phred below 15, or lacked an exact constant-primer or identifier match. High-quality paired reads were merged using COPE v1.2.5, and each unique nucleotide sequence was defined as a clonotype. MiTCR v1.1 was used to align the clonotypes against IMGT TRBV, TRBD and TRBJ reference segments. The analysis included only V-J combinations with a frequency above 0.0001, which together covered around 99% of the repertoires. The TCS score was defined as the ratio of F50 (clonal expansion) to E x V (chaos), calculated using BLOSUM62-based TCRdist between CDR3 peptides within each V-J. Welch's t-statistics and random forest reduced fewer than 600 V-J features to around 14, which were used in a naive Bayes classifier (R e1071). TCRdb passed the public sequencing reads through fastp at Q25 and MiXCR, retaining productive beta sequences. Each CDR3 protein appears once, grouped with its most common genes and DNA. In this record, the V and J calls reflect TCRdb's handling and not the investigators' own analysis. The table for this sample lists approximately 600,000 distinct CDR3 sequences; 14% of them were counted only once. The biggest ten clones account for roughly 7% of the sample.

Ophthalmopathy patients had moderately to severely active disease, Clinical Activity Score of at least 3, NOSPECS grade of at least 4, and duration under 3 months. Patients with uncontrolled infections, other autoimmune diseases, pregnancy or lactation were excluded. Diagnoses were based on clinical symptoms, serum thyroxine and TRAb, thyroid ultrasound and orbital computed tomography. Ficoll-Paque density gradient centrifugation was used to isolate PBMCs from approximately 10 ml of fresh peripheral blood. Total RNA was extracted using Trizol reagent, and RNA quality was assessed on an Agilent 2100 Bioanalyzer. This clonotype was seen ten or more times. Its antigen remains undetermined. Base qualities are not at hand, and no much larger clone is one base apart. The sample taken for sequencing was blood. The TCR was taken from a woman between 18 and 29 years old with Graves' ophthalmopathy.

The DNA reads TGTGCCAGCAGACGGACAGGGACTGAAGCTTTCTTT. Its coded protein is CASRRTGTEAFF. The chain uses TRBV12-3 or TRBV12-4 and TRBJ1-1, with 8 bases aligning to TRBD1. From the cysteine through the phenylalanine, the CDR3 covers 12 amino acids. Just the 36-base CDR3 DNA is kept, in frame starting at base 1. V is trimmed back by 6 bases and J by 5 bases, and the junction contains 2 bases that no gene match accounts for.